These 5 T cell receptor beta chains originate from one sample sequenced in a study of cytomegalovirus exposure and HLA in healthy donors. Both 60 Vbeta primers and 13 Jbeta primers went into the PCR. Produced via immunoSEQ multiplex PCR; TCRdb's table is partial and in-frame only. The table records approximately 190,000 clones, about 12% of them present only once. Specimen: PBMCs. These TCRs come from a man aged 45-65 years in good health and CMV-seropositive.

The chain uses TRBV6-5 and TRBJ1-2, with TRBD1 as a possible D gene (5 bases). The CDR3 consists of 13 residues. Germline values: CDR1 MNHEY, CDR2 SVGAGI. V was pared by 8 bases and J by 7 bases, with 17 bases between. The CDR3 nucleotides read TGTGCCAGCCGAAGGAAGCAGGGCGGTGGCTACACCTTC. As protein: CASRRKQGGGYTF.

The chain carries TRBV7-9 and TRBJ1-1; D is unresolved. Trimming removed 5 bases from V and 4 bases from J, with 17 bases in between. The CDR3 has 15 residues. The germline CDR1 and CDR2 sequences are SEHNR and FQNEAQ (reference sequence). CDR3 amino acids: CASSLTLDGGTEAFF. The DNA for the CDR3 is TGTGCCAGCAGCCTAACCCTAGACGGTGGCACTGAAGCTTTCTTT.

This chain joins TRBV5-4 and TRBJ2-1, with a tentative D call TRBD2 (5 bases). Trimming cost V 0 bases and J 6 bases, with 13 bases left between them. Germline V gives CDR1 SGHNT, CDR2 YYREEE (reference sequence). The CDR3 sequence is 15 residues long. CDR3 region: CASSLGGSVVNEQFF. CDR3 nucleotide sequence: TGTGCCAGCAGCTTGGGAGGGTCTGTGGTCAATGAGCAGTTCTTC.

This clone was detected only a few times. The sample contains more than one DNA sequence encoding this CDR3. V gene TRBV9 combines with J gene TRBJ1-3; unclear D gene. The V gene's germline CDR1 is SGDLS and CDR2 YYNGEE. V gave up 0 bases and J gave up 0 bases, with 7 bases separating them. This CDR3 is built from 15 residues. CDR3 sequence reads: CASSVEPSSGNTIYF. In nucleotides, the CDR3 is TGTGCCAGCAGCGTAGAACCGAGCTCTGGAAACACCATATATTTT.

The V and J genes are TRBV2 and TRBJ1-5; tentative D call: TRBD1 (6 bases). V lost 5 bases and J lost 3, with 14 bases in between. Germline V gene lookup returns CDR1 SNHLY and CDR2 FYNNEI. CDR3 length: 15 residues. The CDR3 region has the DNA TGTGCCAGCAGTCTCTCGGACAGCGCCAATCAGCCCCAGCATTTT. This codes for CASSLSDSANQPQHF.